This TCR beta chain originates from a study of T-cell reconstitution after alpha-beta-depleted transplantation in children (dated by TCRdb to 2016 to 2018). Context from the whole study: The study quantitatively tracked T-cell immune reconstitution after TCRalphabeta/CD19-depleted allogeneic hematopoietic cell transplantation in children using TCR repertoire profiling. Study-wide findings and limitations: In some patients, high TCRbeta diversity at day 60 was attributed to recipient T cells and intrathymic progenitors that had survived conditioning. Over the following months the frequencies of hyperexpanded clones went down, and after one year T-cell counts and TCRbeta diversity were mostly credited to newly produced T cells. The apparently early recovery of alphabetaT-cell counts about two months after transplant reportedly depended on only several hundred rapidly expanded clones that came from non-depleted graft cells.

The sample's treatment or condition label, decoded: allogeneic hematopoietic cell transplantation with graft depleted of TCRalphabeta T cells and CD19 B cells. The children who served as transplant recipients had been given grafts of TCRalphabeta/CD19-depleted allogeneic hematopoietic cells. Turning to this clonotype: Its cognate antigen has yet to be identified. Base-call qualities are not available, and no considerably larger clone is one nucleotide away.

Looking up the germline V gene yields CDR1 SQVTM and CDR2 ANQGSEA. V trim: 3 bases; J trim: 5 bases; unmatched bases: 4. From the cysteine through the phenylalanine, the CDR3 covers 13 amino acids. The kept DNA is CDR3 alone, 39 bases in frame from the first base. The protocol used for the library was PCR. These reads were obtained on an Illumina HiSeq 2500. TCR libraries were prepared with molecular barcoding, using unique molecular identifiers to normalize TCRbeta repertoire quantification. Starting from the raw public reads, TCRdb applied fastp trimming at Q25, assembled clones with MiXCR and retained in-frame beta chains. Each entry is one CDR3 protein sequence, shown with its most common DNA and genes. For this sample the table gives about 240,000 distinct CDR3 sequences, of which about 25% were detected only once. The ten largest clones take up roughly 2.6% of the sample.

Here the chain combines TRBV29-1 and TRBJ2-4; 7 middle bases align to TRBD1. This sample comprised PBMCs, obtained before TCRalphabeta/CD19-depleted stem cell transplant. This clonotype was sampled from a girl aged 2-9 years with Fanconi anemia, due to receive a stem cell transplant. The CDR3 sequence is CSVDTTGENIQYF. The nucleotide sequence reads TGCAGCGTTGACACAACAGGGGAAAACATTCAGTACTTC.